This T cell receptor (beta chain) was sequenced for a study of blood T cell repertoires in COVID-19. At the level of the study: The United States, Italy and Spain were the sources of the acute and convalescent COVID-19 samples.

The CDR3 extends over 15 amino acids. Germline loops: CDR1 SGHTA, CDR2 FQGTGA. The V segment lost 4 bases and the J segment 2 bases; nucleotides outside the gene matches: 2. In the source study's methods: Nucleated cell number was recorded as an estimate derived from reference gene primer amplification. The method was immunoSEQ multiplex PCR; TCRdb's version includes in-frame clones alone and lacks a portion of them. The D gene and trimming were derived from the DNA, and the V and J assignments and clone size from that table. The data contain tens of thousands of clones, about 86% of them singletons. During active infection, Seattle patients enrolled and were then monitored through disease.

This sequence originates from a man aged 35 to 55 with COVID-19, enrolled during active disease. The chain combines TRBV7-3 with TRBJ2-1; TRBD1 aligns across 10 bases. Material: peripheral blood. DNA for the CDR3: TGTGCCAGCAGCTCAGGACAGGGGGCCTACAATGAGCAGTTCTTC. This sequence encodes CASSSGQGAYNEQFF.